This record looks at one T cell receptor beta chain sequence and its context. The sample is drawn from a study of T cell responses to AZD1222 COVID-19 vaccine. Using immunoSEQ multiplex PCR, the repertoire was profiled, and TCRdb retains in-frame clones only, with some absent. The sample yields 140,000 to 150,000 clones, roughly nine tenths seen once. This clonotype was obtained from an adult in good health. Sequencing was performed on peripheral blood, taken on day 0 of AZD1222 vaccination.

The CDR3 DNA reads TGTGCCACCAGCTCAGGACCACGAGAAACTAATGAAAAACTGTTTTTT. Protein product: CATSSGPRETNEKLFF. The chain is built from TRBV15 and TRBJ1-4, with D unclear. V gave up 5 bases and J gave up 1 base, with 14 bases separating them. This CDR3 has 16 residues. The germline V gene has CDR1 LNHNV and CDR2 YYDKDF (reference sequence).